The rows below give T cell receptor beta chains drawn from one sample of a study of response to subunit inactivated influenza vaccine. TCRdb used MiXCR to reprocess the RT-PCR reads, holding one entry per CDR3 protein. The table has approximately 200,000 distinct CDR3 sequences, around 15% seen once. Sequencing was performed on CD8+ T cells sorted from PBMCs, taken about 5 days after vaccination. The receptors stem from a man over 45 who received an inactivated influenza vaccine. Both conserved end residues are part of each CDR3. The D gene is left open where the match is weak. Clone size is stated in some rows and not others, as once, few, many or a class when expanded.

NA | TRBJ2-1 | TRBV24-1 | NA | TGTGCCACCAGTGATTTGGAACTAGCTACTGAGCAGTTCTTC | CATSDLELATEQFF
NA | TRBJ1-5 | TRBV15 | few | TGTGCCACCAGCCCTGGCCAAATAGGCAGTCAGCCCCAGCATTTT | CATSPGQIGSQPQHF
TRBD2 | TRBJ2-3 | TRBV10-2 | many | TGCGCCAGCAGCGGTGGAGCGGGGGGGTTCAATACGCAGTATTTT | CASSGGAGGFNTQYF
NA | TRBJ1-2 | TRBV12-3/TRBV12-4 | NA | TGTGCCAGCAGTTTAGAGTCAGCCTATGGCTACACCTTC | CASSLESAYGYTF
TRBD2 | TRBJ2-7 | TRBV10-3 | NA | TGTGCCATCAGTGAGTCGACAGCGGGAGGGTACGAGCAGTACTTC | CAISESTAGGYEQYF
TRBD1 | TRBJ1-2 | TRBV28 | few | TGTGCCAGCAGTTTATTAGGGACAGGGGGATTTACCGACTATGGCTACACCTTC | CASSLLGTGGFTDYGYTF
TRBD2 | TRBJ2-2 | TRBV5-6 | NA | TGTGCCAGCAGTGGGCTAGCGGGAGCCGGGGAGCTGTTTTTT | CASSGLAGAGELFF
TRBD2 | TRBJ2-4 | TRBV11-2 | NA | TGTGCCAGCAGCTTATTTCCTAGCGGCCCAGGGAACATTCAGTACTTC | CASSLFPSGPGNIQYF
TRBD1 | TRBJ2-1 | TRBV6-4 | NA | TGTGCCAGCAGTGACGGGACAGGGGGCAATGAGCAGTTCTTC | CASSDGTGGNEQFF
NA | TRBJ1-5 | TRBV12-3/TRBV12-4 | NA | TGTGCCAGCAGTTTTGGGCAGAACAATCAGCCCCAGCATTTT | CASSFGQNNQPQHF
TRBD2 | TRBJ2-1 | TRBV25-1 | few | TGTGCCAGCAGCCCGGGGGGAATTGAGCAGTTCTTC | CASSPGGIEQFF
NA | TRBJ1-5 | TRBV20-1 | many | TGCAGTGCCCAGTGGAGCAATCAGCCCCAGCATTTT | CSAQWSNQPQHF
TRBD2 | TRBJ2-3 | TRBV7-9 | few | TGTGCCAGCAGCCGTCGGGGGGAAGATACGCAGTATTTT | CASSRRGEDTQYF
NA | TRBJ2-5 | TRBV7-9 | many | TGTGCCAGCAGCTTACTGCTTGAGGAAGAGACCCAGTACTTC | CASSLLLEEETQYF
NA | TRBJ1-1 | TRBV6-5 | NA | TGTGCCAGCAGTTACGGCGATCATTGGGGCACTGAAGCTTTCTTT | CASSYGDHWGTEAFF
TRBD1 | TRBJ1-5 | TRBV28 | few | TGTGCCAGCAGTTTCATGGGGGCAGGGGGGGACCAGCCCCAGCATTTT | CASSFMGAGGDQPQHF
NA | TRBJ2-7 | TRBV5-1 | few | TGCGCCAGCAGCTTGGCCAATGGGGTGTCCTACGAGCAGTACTTC | CASSLANGVSYEQYF
NA | TRBJ2-5 | TRBV2 | NA | TGTGCCAGCAGTGAAGTTCTGGGGGCAGGGGAGACCCAGTACTTC | CASSEVLGAGETQYF
NA | TRBJ1-1 | TRBV20-1 | NA | TGCAGTGCCTGCCAGACCTGGCCCGAAGCTTTCTTT | CSACQTWPEAFF
TRBD2 | TRBJ2-1 | TRBV6-1 | NA | TGTGCCAGCAGCGGTTGGACTAGCGCATTGAATAGGGATGAGCAGTTCTTC | CASSGWTSALNRDEQFF
NA | TRBJ2-1 | TRBV10-3 | NA | TGTGCCATCAGTGATGGGGGGGGCCCCTACAATGAGCAGTTCTTC | CAISDGGGPYNEQFF
NA | TRBJ2-1 | TRBV27 | NA | TGTGCCAGCAGTTTATCCCCTGGGTACAATGAGCAGTTCTTC | CASSLSPGYNEQFF
TRBD2 | TRBJ2-3 | TRBV27 | many | TGTGCCAGCAGTTTATTAGTTAGCGGGGGACGGGATACGCAGTATTTT | CASSLLVSGGRDTQYF